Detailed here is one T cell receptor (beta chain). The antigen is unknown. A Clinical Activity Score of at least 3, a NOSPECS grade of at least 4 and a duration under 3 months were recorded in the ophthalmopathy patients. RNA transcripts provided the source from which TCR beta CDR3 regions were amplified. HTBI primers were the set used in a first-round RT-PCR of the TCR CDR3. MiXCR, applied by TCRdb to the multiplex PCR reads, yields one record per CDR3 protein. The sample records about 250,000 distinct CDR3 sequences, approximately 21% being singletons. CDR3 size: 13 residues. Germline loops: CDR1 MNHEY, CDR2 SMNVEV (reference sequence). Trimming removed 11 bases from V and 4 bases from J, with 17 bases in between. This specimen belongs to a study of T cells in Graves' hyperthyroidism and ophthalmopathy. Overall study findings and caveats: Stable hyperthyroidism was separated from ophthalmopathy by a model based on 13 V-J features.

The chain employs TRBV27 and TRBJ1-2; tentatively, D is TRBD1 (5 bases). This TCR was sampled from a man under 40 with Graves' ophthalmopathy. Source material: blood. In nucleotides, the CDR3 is TGTGCCTGGAGAATCGGGGGACTCTATGGCTACACCTTC. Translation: CAWRIGGLYGYTF.